This TCR beta chain was captured by sequencing in a study of T cells in Graves' hyperthyroidism and ophthalmopathy. CDR1 is SGHRS and CDR2 is YFSETQ in the germline V gene. V was pared by 0 bases and J by 8 bases, with 6 bases between. The CDR3 has 12 amino acids. This clonotype has ten or more counts. RNA transcripts were the template for amplifying TCR beta CDR3 regions. Carried out on the TCR CDR3, a first-round RT-PCR used the HTBI primer set. TCRdb itself ran the multiplex PCR reads through MiXCR, one entry per CDR3 protein. Here the sample spans fewer than 650,000 distinct CDR3 sequences, 11% to 15% being singletons.

The TCR originated in a woman aged 18-29 years with Graves' ophthalmopathy. The chain is built from TRBV5-1 and TRBJ2-1, with D possibly being TRBD1 (5 bases). The specimen sequenced was blood. CDR3 residues: CASSLVTDEQFF. The DNA of the CDR3 is TGCGCCAGCAGCTTGGTGACAGATGAGCAGTTCTTC.